The 4 T cell receptor beta chains below were found in one sample sequenced in a study of blood T cell repertoires in COVID-19. The repertoire was sequenced with immunoSEQ multiplex PCR; TCRdb's copy has only in-frame clones and lacks some. This repertoire shows about 430,000 clones, around nine tenths found once; its top ten account for approximately 1.5%. Source material: PBMCs or T cells enriched from blood (not recorded which). The receptor source for this set is a woman between 18 and 29 years old who had been exposed to COVID-19.

The rearrangement links TRBV6-5 to TRBJ2-5; 7 bases map to TRBD1. This CDR3 comprises 15 residues. V was pared by 6 bases and J by 0 bases, with 7 bases of the junction left unmatched. The germline V gene encodes CDR1 MNHEY and CDR2 SVGAGI. The CDR3 sequence is CASSRLTGYQETQYF. The CDR3 bases are TGTGCCAGCAGCCGCCTGACAGGGTACCAAGAGACCCAGTACTTC.

The gene calls are TRBV7-3 and TRBJ1-1; TRBD1 matches 10 bases. There are 13 residues in the CDR3. Germline CDR1 reads SGHTA; CDR2 reads FQGTGA. The ends lost 4 bases at V and 8 bases at J; junction bases unmatched: 4. CDR3: CASSSDRGQEAFF. CDR3 nucleotides: TGTGCCAGCAGCTCCGACAGGGGGCAGGAAGCTTTCTTT.

The V and J genes are TRBV5-1 and TRBJ1-1; the D is unclear. Germline V gene lookup returns CDR1 SGHRS and CDR2 YFSETQ. Trimming cost V 1 base and J 2 bases, with 3 bases left between them. CDR3 size: 12 residues. CDR3 loop: CASSLQNTEAFF. The CDR3 coding sequence is TGCGCCAGCAGCTTGCAAAACACTGAAGCTTTCTTT.

V is TRBV28 and J is TRBJ1-3, with a tentative D call TRBD1 (6 bases). CDR1 and CDR2 from the germline V gene are MDHEN and SYDVKM. V gave up 3 bases and J gave up 1 base, with 10 bases separating them. The CDR3 runs to 15 residues. The CDR3 loop is CASSFPQGSGNTIYF. For the CDR3, the DNA is TGTGCCAGCAGTTTTCCTCAGGGGTCTGGAAACACCATATATTTT.